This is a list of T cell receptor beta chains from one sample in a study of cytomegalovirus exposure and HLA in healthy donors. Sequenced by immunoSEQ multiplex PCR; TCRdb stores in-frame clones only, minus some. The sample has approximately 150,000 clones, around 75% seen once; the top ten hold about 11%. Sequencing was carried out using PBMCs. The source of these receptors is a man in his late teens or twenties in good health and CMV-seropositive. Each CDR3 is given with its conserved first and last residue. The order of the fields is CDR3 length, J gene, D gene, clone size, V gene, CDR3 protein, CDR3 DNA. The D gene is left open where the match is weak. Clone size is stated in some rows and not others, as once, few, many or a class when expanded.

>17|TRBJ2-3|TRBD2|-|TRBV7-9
CASSSRGTSGRTDTQYF
TGTGCCAGCAGCTCCCGGGGGACTAGCGGGAGAACAGATACGCAGTATTTT
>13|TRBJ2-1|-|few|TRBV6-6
CASSYQQGNEQFF
TGTGCCAGCAGTTACCAACAGGGAAATGAGCAGTTCTTC
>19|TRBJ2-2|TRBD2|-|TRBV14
CASSRWTSGLGTNTGELFF
TGTGCCAGCAGCCGATGGACTAGCGGGTTAGGTACGAACACCGGGGAGCTGTTTTTT
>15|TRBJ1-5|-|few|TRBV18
CASSPGRYSNQPQHF
TGTGCCAGCTCACCAGGCAGATATAGCAATCAGCCCCAGCATTTT
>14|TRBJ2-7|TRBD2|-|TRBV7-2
CASSRGSRNDEQYF
TGTGCCAGCAGCCGCGGGAGTAGAAATGACGAGCAGTACTTC
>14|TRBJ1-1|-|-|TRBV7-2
CASSIQRGNTEAFF
TGTGCCAGCAGCATCCAACGGGGTAACACTGAAGCTTTCTTT
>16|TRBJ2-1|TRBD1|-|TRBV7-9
CASSLRVGTGRNEQFF
TGTGCCAGCAGCTTACGGGTGGGGACAGGGAGAAATGAGCAGTTCTTC
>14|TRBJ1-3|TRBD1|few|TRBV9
CASSDRGSGNTIYF
TGTGCCAGCAGCGACAGGGGGTCTGGAAACACCATATATTTT
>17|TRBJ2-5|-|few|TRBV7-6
CASSLEGVAHLKETQYF
TGTGCCAGCAGCTTAGAGGGGGTAGCGCACCTCAAAGAGACCCAGTACTTC
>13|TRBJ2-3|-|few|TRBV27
CASWTGSTDTQYF
TGTGCCAGTTGGACGGGAAGCACAGATACGCAGTATTTT
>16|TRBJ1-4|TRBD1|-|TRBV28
CASSPSTGGANEKLFF
TGTGCCAGCAGTCCATCGACAGGGGGTGCTAATGAAAAACTGTTTTTT
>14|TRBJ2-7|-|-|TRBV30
CAWRGSSPSGEQYF
TGTGCCTGGAGGGGATCTAGTCCCTCGGGGGAGCAGTACTTC
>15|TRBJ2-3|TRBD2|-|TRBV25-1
CASSEMGGRTDTQYF
TGTGCCAGCAGTGAAATGGGCGGGAGGACAGATACGCAGTATTTT
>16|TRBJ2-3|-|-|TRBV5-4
CASSPGGIFSTDTQYF
TGTGCCAGCAGCCCAGGGGGGATTTTTAGCACAGATACGCAGTATTTT
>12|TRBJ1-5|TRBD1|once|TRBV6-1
CASRAGGPPQHF
TGTGCCAGCAGAGCAGGGGGCCCGCCCCAGCATTTT
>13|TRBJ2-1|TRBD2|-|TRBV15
CATGLALDNEQFF
TGTGCCACCGGACTAGCGCTCGACAATGAGCAGTTCTTC
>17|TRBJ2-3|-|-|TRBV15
CATSRDSRLLSTDTQYF
TGTGCCACCAGCAGAGATTCGAGACTCTTAAGCACAGATACGCAGTATTTT
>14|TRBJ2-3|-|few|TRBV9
CASSVQGTVDTQYF
TGTGCCAGCAGCGTACAGGGCACAGTGGATACGCAGTATTTT
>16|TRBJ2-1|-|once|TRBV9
CASSVAQGGTYNEQFF
TGTGCCAGCAGCGTAGCCCAAGGGGGTACCTACAATGAGCAGTTCTTC
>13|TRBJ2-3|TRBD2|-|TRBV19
CASSSGRGAPQYF
TGTGCCAGTAGTAGCGGGAGGGGGGCCCCGCAGTATTTT
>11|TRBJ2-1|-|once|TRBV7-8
CASSIYNEQFF
TGTGCCAGCAGCATATACAATGAGCAGTTCTTC
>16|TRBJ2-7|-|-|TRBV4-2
CASSQDEGGRDYEQYF
TGTGCCAGCAGCCAAGATGAGGGGGGGCGCGATTACGAGCAGTACTTC
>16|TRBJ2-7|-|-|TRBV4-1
CASSLILGSLAGEQYF
TGCGCCAGCAGCCTCATCCTCGGGTCCCTAGCAGGCGAGCAGTACTTC
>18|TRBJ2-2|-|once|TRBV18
CASSLGDFRFRITGELFF
TGTGCCAGCTCGCTGGGGGACTTTCGATTTCGTATCACCGGGGAGCTGTTTTTT
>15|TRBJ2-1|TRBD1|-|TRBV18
CASSPAGTGGDEQFF
TGTGCCAGCTCACCGGCCGGGACAGGGGGCGATGAGCAGTTCTTC
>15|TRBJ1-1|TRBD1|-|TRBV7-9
CASSTPTGLGTEAFF
TGTGCCAGCAGCACACCGACAGGGCTGGGGACTGAAGCTTTCTTT
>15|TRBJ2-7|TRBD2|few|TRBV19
CASSIQAGGRYEQYF
TGTGCCAGTAGTATCCAAGCGGGAGGGAGGTACGAGCAGTACTTC
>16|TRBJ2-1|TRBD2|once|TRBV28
CASRRPGLAGYNEQFF
TGTGCCAGCAGGCGGCCGGGACTAGCGGGATACAATGAGCAGTTCTTC
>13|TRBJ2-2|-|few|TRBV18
CASSPPGQQELFF
TGTGCCAGCTCACCACCGGGCCAGCAGGAGCTGTTTTTT
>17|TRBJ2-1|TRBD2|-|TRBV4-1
CASSQDLPSGSYNEQFF
TGCGCCAGCAGCCAAGATCTGCCTAGCGGGAGCTACAATGAGCAGTTCTTC
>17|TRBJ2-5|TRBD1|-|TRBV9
CASSVGNVGTGGETQYF
TGTGCCAGCAGCGTAGGCAATGTGGGGACAGGGGGAGAGACCCAGTACTTC
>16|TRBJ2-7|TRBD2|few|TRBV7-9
CASSLAETSGAGEQYF
TGTGCCAGCAGCTTAGCCGAGACTAGCGGGGCGGGTGAGCAGTACTTC
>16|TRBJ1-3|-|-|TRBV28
CASSDFTGFSGNTIYF
TGTGCCAGCAGTGATTTCACAGGGTTCTCTGGAAACACCATATATTTT
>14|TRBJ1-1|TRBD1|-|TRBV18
CASSRQGGGTEAFF
TGTGCCAGCTCCCGCCAGGGGGGTGGCACTGAAGCTTTCTTT
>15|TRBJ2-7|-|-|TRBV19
CASSMNLAFNYEQYF
TGTGCCAGTAGTATGAATTTAGCATTTAACTACGAGCAGTACTTC
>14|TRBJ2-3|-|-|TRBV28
CASRIQRSTDTQYF
TGTGCCAGCAGGATCCAACGGTCCACAGATACGCAGTATTTT
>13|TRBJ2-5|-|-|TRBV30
CACSTGGPETQYF
TGTGCCTGTTCCACGGGGGGCCCCGAGACCCAGTACTTC
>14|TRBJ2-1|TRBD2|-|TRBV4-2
CATSPETSGHVEFF
TGTGCCACCAGCCCTGAGACTAGCGGCCATGTTGAGTTCTTC
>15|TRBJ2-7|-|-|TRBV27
CASMGGRGPPYEQYF
TGTGCCAGCATGGGGGGACGAGGACCTCCCTACGAGCAGTACTTC
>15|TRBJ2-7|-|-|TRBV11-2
CASSLTPLLGGEQYF
TGTGCCAGCAGCCTCACTCCCTTATTGGGGGGAGAGCAGTACTTC
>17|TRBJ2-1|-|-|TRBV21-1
CASSNAESGAIGDEQFF
TGTGCCAGCAGCAATGCGGAAAGCGGGGCAATAGGGGATGAGCAGTTCTTC
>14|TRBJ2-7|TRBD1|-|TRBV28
CASSPGTGFHEQYF
TGTGCCAGCAGTCCCGGGACAGGGTTCCACGAGCAGTACTTC
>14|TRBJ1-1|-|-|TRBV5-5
CASSALGGAAEAFF
TGTGCCAGCAGCGCGCTGGGGGGGGCGGCTGAAGCTTTCTTT
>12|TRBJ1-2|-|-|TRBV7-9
CASSLAGYGYTF
TGTGCCAGCAGCTTAGCCGGTTATGGCTACACCTTC
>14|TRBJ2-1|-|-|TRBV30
CAWSRGSLYNEQFF
TGTGCCTGGAGTAGAGGATCCCTTTACAATGAGCAGTTCTTC
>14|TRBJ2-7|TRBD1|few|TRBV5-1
CASSRDRGPYEQYF
TGTGCCAGCAGCCGTGACAGGGGACCCTACGAGCAGTACTTC
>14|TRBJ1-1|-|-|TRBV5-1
CASSLGAENTEAFF
TGCGCCAGCAGCTTGGGGGCTGAGAACACTGAAGCTTTCTTT
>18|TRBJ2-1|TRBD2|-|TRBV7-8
CASSLVWTSGRTYNEQFF
TGTGCCAGCAGCTTAGTTTGGACTAGCGGGAGGACTTACAATGAGCAGTTCTTC
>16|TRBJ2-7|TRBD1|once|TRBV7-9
CASSRPLTGRTYEQYF
TGTGCCAGCAGCCGCCCGTTGACAGGGAGAACCTACGAGCAGTACTTC
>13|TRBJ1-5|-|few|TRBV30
CAWSGGLNQPQHF
TGTGCCTGGAGTGGGGGCCTCAATCAGCCCCAGCATTTT
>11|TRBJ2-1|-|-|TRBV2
CASSYYNEQFF
TGTGCCAGCAGCTACTACAATGAGCAGTTCTTC
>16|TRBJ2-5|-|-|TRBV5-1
CASSRAGAWYQETQYF
TGCGCCAGCTCCCGGGCGGGGGCCTGGTACCAAGAGACCCAGTACTTC
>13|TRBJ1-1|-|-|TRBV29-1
CRAQGGMNTEAFF
TGCAGAGCCCAGGGAGGCATGAACACTGAAGCTTTCTTT
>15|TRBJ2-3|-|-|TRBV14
CASSQDGLTTDTQYF
TGTGCCAGCAGCCAAGACGGACTTACCACAGATACGCAGTATTTT
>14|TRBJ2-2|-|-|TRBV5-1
CASSPSLNTGELFF
TGCGCCAGCAGCCCCAGTCTGAACACCGGGGAGCTGTTTTTT
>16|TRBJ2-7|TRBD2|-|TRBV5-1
CASSLDGTSGIYEQYF
TGCGCCAGCAGCCTCGACGGGACTAGCGGGATATACGAGCAGTACTTC
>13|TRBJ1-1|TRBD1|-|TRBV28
CASSSPGGTEAFF
TGTGCCAGCAGTTCTCCAGGGGGCACTGAAGCTTTCTTT